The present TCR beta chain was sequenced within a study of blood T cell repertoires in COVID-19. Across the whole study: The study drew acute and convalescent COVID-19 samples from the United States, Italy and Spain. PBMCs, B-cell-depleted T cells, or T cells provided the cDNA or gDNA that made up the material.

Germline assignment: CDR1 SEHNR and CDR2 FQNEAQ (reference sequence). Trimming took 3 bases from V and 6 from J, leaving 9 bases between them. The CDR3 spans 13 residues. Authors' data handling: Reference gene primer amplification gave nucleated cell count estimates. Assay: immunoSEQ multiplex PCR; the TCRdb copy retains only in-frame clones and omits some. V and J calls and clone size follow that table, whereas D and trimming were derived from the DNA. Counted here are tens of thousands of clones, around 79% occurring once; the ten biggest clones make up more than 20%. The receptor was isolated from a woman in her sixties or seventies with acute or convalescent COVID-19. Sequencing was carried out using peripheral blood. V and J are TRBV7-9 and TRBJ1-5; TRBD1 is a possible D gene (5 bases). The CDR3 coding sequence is TGTGCCAGCAGCTTTGGGGGGAGTCAGCCCCAGCATTTT. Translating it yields CASSFGGSQPQHF.